This TCR beta chain originates from a study of T-cell memory formation after mild COVID-19 (dated by TCRdb to the early 2020s). Some background on the complete study: TCR sequence clusters from the two donors were largely donor specific. In two donors, T-cell clones that expanded and contracted after mild COVID-19 were followed by sequencing TCRalpha and TCRbeta repertoires longitudinally. The cohort comprised two young, previously healthy adult volunteers, one female and one male.

PBMCs were isolated by Ficoll-Paque density gradient centrifugation. The CDR3 runs 15 residues from the cysteine to the phenylalanine. The DNA shown is the 45-base CDR3, in frame from base 1. V is pared back by 2 bases and J by 0 bases, with 11 bases lying between the germline termini. Taken from the germline V gene, the CDR1 and CDR2 loops are MNHEY and SVGAGI. What the study reported, not specific to this receptor: Contracting CD4+ clones turned up mainly in the CM and EM memory subsets, whereas EMRA was where CD8+ clones were enriched. Clones contracting from day 15 to 85 had balanced CD4/CD8 phenotypes, while a second wave expanding from day 15 to 37 was biased towards CD4+. The study included only two mild cases, and larger cohorts that include severe cases with pre-infection samples were judged to be necessary. The second-wave clones that peaked on day 37 were not confirmed to be SARS-CoV-2 specific. Some responding clones were detected in pre-infection memory, suggesting pre-existing cross-reactive memory T cells joined the SARS-CoV-2 response.

This clonotype was seen ten or more times. Its binding antigen is unknown. No base-level quality is on record; no much larger clone is a single base apart. The listed sequencing device is Illumina NovaSeq 6000. TCRalpha and TCRbeta cDNA libraries were constructed by 5'RACE with constant-segment primers, with sample barcodes and unique molecular identifiers being introduced. Trizol reagent was used to extract RNA from every sample. Libraries were amplified in two PCR steps, with a second sample barcode and Illumina TruSeq adapters added in the second step. Sequencing of the libraries was done on an Illumina NovaSeq, producing 2 x 150 bp paired-end reads. For the original study's pipeline: Demultiplexing of reads and collapsing into UMI-guided consensus sequences were performed with migec v1.2.7. Using mixcr v2.1.11, the UMI consensuses were aligned to TRA and TRB V and J templates and assembled into clonotypes. Clonotypes were classified as expanded or contracted when called significant by both edgeR and NoisET, with noise models trained on biological replicates. edgeR calls used a false discovery rate-adjusted p below 0.01 and a log2 fold-change threshold of 1. As an exploratory analysis of dynamics, max-normalized trajectories of the 1000 most abundant clonotypes were examined by PCA with hierarchical clustering. Separately sequenced CD4+ and CD8+ repertoires were used to assign the CD4 or CD8 phenotype of responding clones. TCRdb reworked the public reads: Q25 trimming with fastp, MiXCR clone assembly, productive beta chains retained. Rows with one shared CDR3 protein collapse into an entry with the most common genes and DNA. TCRdb, rather than the study authors, made the V and J calls. Within this sample are about 49,000 distinct CDR3 sequences, with about 7.3% of them counted one time only. The leading ten clones occupy roughly 1.5% of the sample.

The sequenced sample was PBMCs or a T cell subset sorted from them (not recorded which). The chain joins TRBV6-5 to TRBJ2-7; the D gene cannot be named for sure. The receptor comes from a man younger than 35 who had mild COVID-19 (a few samples of this study predate the infection). The sample titles of this study are shuffled in the database, so cell type and time point are left out; the donor was told from shared clones. The CDR3 reads as follows: CASSYLSGGSYEQYF. The DNA sequence reads TGTGCCAGCAGTTACCTCAGTGGCGGCTCCTACGAGCAGTACTTC.